The rows below give T cell receptor beta chains drawn from one sample of a study of T cells after yellow fever vaccination. TCRdb itself ran the 5' RACE reads through MiXCR, one entry per CDR3 protein. The top ten hold about 15% of the sample, which has 300,000 to 400,000 distinct CDR3 sequences, roughly 6.1% seen once. The specimen comprised PBMCs, sampled 5 days after the yellow fever booster vaccination. These receptors all stem from a man aged 25 to 40 who received the YFV17D yellow fever vaccine. The CDR3 runs from the conserved cysteine through the conserved F or W. D genes are given only for firm matches. Part of the rows lack a size; the others show once, few, many or a class for expanded clones.

size: few; J: TRBJ2-1; D: .; V: TRBV5-1; CDR3: CASSLSGSASSYNEQFF; DNA: TGCGCCAGCAGCTTGTCGGGGAGCGCGAGCTCCTACAATGAGCAGTTCTTC
size: .; J: TRBJ2-7; D: TRBD1; V: TRBV5-4; CDR3: CASSNEGQGASEQYF; DNA: TGTGCCAGCAGTAATGAGGGACAGGGGGCCTCCGAGCAGTACTTC
size: few; J: TRBJ2-7; D: .; V: TRBV5-1; CDR3: CASSLTGTALYEQYF; DNA: TGCGCCAGCAGCCTGACCGGCACAGCCCTCTACGAGCAGTACTTC
size: many; J: TRBJ2-7; D: .; V: TRBV20-1; CDR3: CSATTGTYEQYF; DNA: TGCAGTGCTACGACAGGCACCTACGAGCAGTACTTC
size: .; J: TRBJ2-7; D: .; V: TRBV28; CDR3: CASSLVVRPWEQYF; DNA: TGTGCCAGCAGTTTAGTAGTGCGCCCCTGGGAGCAGTACTTC
size: many; J: TRBJ2-3; D: TRBD1; V: TRBV7-7; CDR3: CASSSQPNLGTGDAITQYF; DNA: TGTGCCAGCAGCTCCCAACCTAATTTAGGGACAGGGGACGCTATTACGCAGTATTTT
size: .; J: TRBJ2-1; D: TRBD1; V: TRBV6-2/TRBV6-3; CDR3: CASSYSGTGVFF; DNA: TGTGCCAGCAGTTATTCCGGGACAGGGGTTTTCTTC
size: .; J: TRBJ1-1; D: .; V: TRBV6-1; CDR3: CASKMRGENTDAFF; DNA: TGTGCCAGCAAGATGAGGGGTGAGAACACTGACGCTTTCTTT
size: few; J: TRBJ1-2; D: TRBD1; V: TRBV18; CDR3: CASSPPRFRQGGGNLGGYTF; DNA: TGTGCCAGCTCACCACCGAGATTTAGACAGGGAGGAGGGAACCTAGGCGGCTACACCTTC
size: few; J: TRBJ1-1; D: .; V: TRBV12-3/TRBV12-4; CDR3: CASTQGGTEAFF; DNA: TGTGCCAGCACCCAAGGGGGCACTGAAGCTTTCTTT
size: many; J: TRBJ2-7; D: TRBD2; V: TRBV7-2; CDR3: CASSVTSGGYEQYF; DNA: TGTGCCAGCAGCGTGACTAGCGGGGGCTACGAGCAGTACTTC
size: few; J: TRBJ2-1; D: TRBD2; V: TRBV29-1; CDR3: CSVEGAAGVANEQFF; DNA: TGCAGCGTTGAAGGGGCAGCGGGAGTCGCGAATGAGCAGTTCTTC